The 4 T cell receptor beta chains in this list originate from one sample, sequenced in a study of metastatic and nonmetastatic thyroid tumors. MiXCR was used by TCRdb to re-call the PCR reads. The sample carries 20,000 or so clones, 30% to 35% recorded once. No patient received treatment before thyroid surgery. Source material: adjacent normal tissue. The receptors derive from a female donor with papillary thyroid cancer or a benign thyroid nodule (not recorded which). Some clones in this sample may be carry-over from other donors' samples.

This clone was counted between two and nine times. The V gene is TRBV2, the J gene TRBJ2-7; no definite D call. V lost 5 bases and J 3 bases, leaving 8 bases between the germline ends. This CDR3 is 12 amino acids long. Germline CDR1 SNHLY, CDR2 FYNNEI. The CDR3 protein is CASSTPSYEQYF. The CDR3 DNA reads TGTGCCAGCAGTACCCCTAGCTACGAGCAGTACTTC.

The chain combines TRBV6-1 with TRBJ1-1; a possible D gene is TRBD1 (5 bases). The germline V gene encodes CDR1 MNHNS and CDR2 SASEGT. This CDR3 comprises 15 residues. Trimming stripped 6 bases from V and 1 base from J, with 15 bases between. CDR3 sequence reads: CASSPIETGNTEAFF. The DNA for the CDR3 is TGTGCCAGCAGCCCTATAGAAACAGGGAACACTGAAGCTTTCTTT.

The V call is TRBV6-2 or TRBV6-3, the J call TRBJ2-7; 11 nucleotides match TRBD2. This CDR3 spans 17 amino acids. The ends lost 7 bases at V and 3 bases at J; junction bases unmatched: 14. Per the germline V gene, CDR1 is MNHEY and CDR2 is SVGEGT. The CDR3 region is CASTLSWTSGLHYEQYF. The DNA for the CDR3 is TGTGCCAGCACCCTTTCCTGGACTAGCGGGTTACACTACGAGCAGTACTTC.

V usage is TRBV20-1 and J usage is TRBJ1-2; no reliable D call. The V end lost 0 bases, the J end lost 5 bases, and 16 bases lay between the germline ends. This CDR3 is 15 amino acids long. Germline CDR1 and CDR2: DFQATT and SNEGSKA (reference sequence). The CDR3 loop is CSARDPGRLSYGYTF. For the CDR3, the DNA is TGCAGTGCTAGAGATCCGGGCCGCCTTAGTTATGGCTACACCTTC.